The 28 T cell receptor beta chains in this list originate from one sample, sequenced in a study of beta chain features in type 1 diabetes. As every portion of the isolated RNA was reverse transcribed, the sequencing read expressed TCRB transcripts. Libraries were prepared by immunoSEQ multiplex PCR; TCRdb keeps only in-frame clonotypes and omits some of them. The sample has some 500,000 clones, around 10% seen once. Material: naive CD4+ T cells from blood. The receptors here all came from a young woman in good health.

This clone has just a few counts. The chain uses TRBV4-2 and TRBJ2-5, with 12 bases fitting TRBD2. The CDR3 has 16 amino acids. Germline values: CDR1 LGHNA, CDR2 YNFKEQ. V shed 5 bases and J 7 bases; nucleotides not matched to a gene: 11. The CDR3 DNA follows: TGTGCCAGCAGCGGAAGGACTAGCGGGACCTTCGGGACCCAGTACTTC. It is translated as CASSGRTSGTFGTQYF.

The genes are TRBV7-2 and TRBJ2-1, with a tentative D call TRBD2 (6 bases). V dropped 3 bases and J dropped 3 bases, with 12 bases sitting between them. This CDR3 has 15 amino acids. Germline V gene sequence: CDR1 SGHTA, CDR2 FQGNSA. The CDR3 reads CASSLVSGNYNEQFF. In DNA form, the CDR3 reads TGTGCCAGCAGCTTGGTTAGCGGAAACTACAATGAGCAGTTCTTC. Based on the CDR3 plus reference TRBV7-2 and TRBJ2-1, the full variable domain is GAGVSQSPSNKVTEKGKDVELRCDPISGHTALYWYRQSLGQGLEFLIYFQGNSAPDKSGLPSDRFSAERTGGSVSTLTIQRTQQEDSAVYLCASSLVSGNYNEQFFGPGTRLTVL.

The chain has TRBV29-1 and TRBJ1-2; possible D gene TRBD1, 5 bases. There are 11 residues in the CDR3. Germline V gene sequence: CDR1 SQVTM, CDR2 ANQGSEA. Trimming took off 5 bases at V and 3 bases at J, with 7 bases between the two ends. CDR3 amino acids: CSVMTDYGYTF. For the CDR3, the DNA is TGCAGCGTTATGACAGACTATGGCTACACCTTC.

A few counts support this clone. The rearrangement links TRBV5-1 to TRBJ2-3; 7 nucleotides agree with TRBD2. The CDR3 consists of 16 residues. Looked up from germline, CDR1 is SGHRS and CDR2 is YFSETQ. The J segment lost 2 bases and the V segment lost 4 bases, leaving 10 bases of the junction unmatched. The CDR3 loop is CASSPRGSGDTDTQYF. The CDR3 DNA reads as TGCGCCAGCAGCCCCCGGGGGAGCGGGGACACAGATACGCAGTATTTT.

DNA for the CDR3: TGCGCCAGGGTCCTCAAGGGAGGCTCGGCTGAAGCTTTCTTT. It specifies CARVLKGGSAEAFF. The chain joins TRBV23-1 to TRBJ1-1; D ambiguous. TRBV23-1 is annotated as an ORF whose role is uncertain. The V gene lost 9 bases and the J gene lost 6 bases, with 20 bases spanning the gap. This CDR3 region has 14 residues.

This clone was seen a few times. The chain uses TRBV4-3 and TRBJ1-1, with D possibly TRBD1 on 5 matching bases. Trimming took off 4 bases at V and 4 bases at J, with 16 bases between the two ends. Germline V gene lookup returns CDR1 LGHNA and CDR2 YSLEER. This CDR3 is built from 15 residues. CDR3 nucleotides: TGCGCCAGCAGCCTCGGGTTCTGGGGGGGCACTGAAGCTTTCTTT. Amino acids: CASSLGFWGGTEAFF.

In this sample, this clone turned up many times. V usage is TRBV29-1 and J usage is TRBJ1-2, with D maybe TRBD1 (5 bases). V shed 8 bases and J shed 5 bases, with 12 bases lying between them. This CDR3 has 11 amino acids. Germline V gene sequence: CDR1 SQVTM, CDR2 ANQGSEA. The CDR3 nucleotides read TGCAGCACAGGCCAGAGGTATGGCTACACCTTC. Its protein product is CSTGQRYGYTF.

The genes are TRBV7-3 and TRBJ2-2; D not resolved. Trimming took 4 bases from V and 0 from J, leaving 3 bases between them. Germline V gene data show CDR1 as SGHTA and CDR2 as FQGTGA. The length of the CDR3 is 13 residues. The CDR3 coding sequence is TGTGCCAGCAGCTCCTCGAACACCGGGGAGCTGTTTTTT. This codes for CASSSSNTGELFF.

This clone was seen a few times. The chain links TRBV30 to TRBJ1-3; no clear D gene. V lost 3 bases and J lost 3, with 3 bases in between. The CDR3 covers 11 residues. Germline V CDR1 and CDR2: GTSNPN, SVGIG (reference sequence). The CDR3 region has the DNA TGTGCCTGGAGGGGTGGAAACACCATATATTTT. It yields the protein CAWRGGNTIYF.

This clone was seen a few times. The chain couples TRBV28 to TRBJ2-7; the D gene is possibly TRBD2 (6 bases). Germline V lookup: CDR1 MDHEN, CDR2 SYDVKM. This CDR3 is built from 13 residues. V lost 9 bases and J 2 bases, leaving 14 bases between the germline ends. The CDR3 loop is CASTGLAPYEQYV. The CDR3 coding sequence is TGTGCCAGTACGGGACTTGCGCCCTACGAGCAGTACGTC.

This clone was observed a handful of times. The chain carries TRBV15 and TRBJ1-6; TRBD1 aligns across 7 bases. V trimming: 1 base; J trimming: 5 bases; junction bases outside the gene matches: 5. This CDR3 spans 16 amino acids. Germline loops: CDR1 LNHNV, CDR2 YYDKDF (reference sequence). CDR3 residues: CATSRGAGGDNSPLHF. CDR3 nucleotide sequence: TGTGCCACCAGCAGAGGGGCAGGGGGAGATAATTCACCCCTCCACTTT.

This clone came up a few times. This chain connects TRBV5-4 to TRBJ2-4, with 8 bases fitting TRBD2. The CDR3 is 15 residues long. CDR1 is SGHNT and CDR2 is YYREEE in the germline V gene (reference sequence). With 4 bases clipped from V and 1 base from J, the junction kept 4 bases outside the gene matches. The CDR3 loop reads CASSLGGAAKNIQYF. The DNA of the CDR3 is TGTGCCAGCAGCCTCGGGGGGGCGGCCAAAAACATTCAGTACTTC.

The chain joins TRBV29-1 to TRBJ1-2; D call uncertain. The V and J ends lost 3 bases and 4 bases respectively, with 6 bases between them. The CDR3 extends over 11 amino acids. Per the germline V gene, CDR1 is SQVTM and CDR2 is ANQGSEA. The CDR3 DNA reads TGCAGCGTTGATCCTGGCTATGGCTACACCTTC. Protein product: CSVDPGYGYTF. The full variable domain, rest sourced from reference TRBV29-1 and TRBJ1-2, is SAVISQKPSRDICQRGTSLTIQCQVDSQVTMMFWYRQQPGQSLTLIATANQGSEATYESGFVIDKFPISRPNLTFSTLTVSNMSPEDSSIYLCSVDPGYGYTFGSGTRLTVV.

This clone was seen only a few times. The chain couples TRBV18 to TRBJ2-1, with 9 positions matching TRBD2. The junction had 3 bases not matched to a gene; V was cut back by 0 bases and J by 6 bases. Germline CDR1 and CDR2: KGHSH and LQKENI. There are 15 residues in the CDR3. The CDR3 sequence is CASSPPGTSFNEQFF. The CDR3 nucleotides read TGTGCCAGCTCACCACCTGGGACTAGCTTCAATGAGCAGTTCTTC.

The chain carries TRBV5-1 and TRBJ2-3; D uncertain. CDR3 length: 15 amino acids. Per germline, CDR1 SGHRS and CDR2 YFSETQ. The V and J ends lost 4 bases and 0 bases respectively, with 12 bases between them. Here the CDR3 DNA reads TGCGCCAGCAGCACTGGCGGACCCAGCACAGATACGCAGTATTTT. Protein sequence: CASSTGGPSTDTQYF.

CDR3 nucleotide sequence: TGTGCCAGCAGTGCGGGCACCCGCACAGATACGCAGTATTTT. Amino acids: CASSAGTRTDTQYF. This chain joins TRBV2 and TRBJ2-3; D is ambiguous. V was pared by 4 bases and J by 1 base, with 9 bases between. CDR1 is SNHLY, CDR2 FYNNEI, per germline. This CDR3 contains 14 residues. Combining the CDR3 with reference TRBV2 and TRBJ2-3 gives the whole variable domain EPEVTQTPSHQVTQMGQEVILRCVPISNHLYFYWYRQILGQKVEFLVSFYNNEISEKSEIFDDQFSVERPDGSNFTLKIRSTKLEDSAMYFCASSAGTRTDTQYFGPGTRLTVL.

The table lists this clone with a few counts. CDR3 coding DNA: TGCGCCAGCAGCCCCGATGGCCAGGGGGTTAACACCGGGGAGCTGTTTTTT. It encodes CASSPDGQGVNTGELFF. The gene calls are TRBV5-1 and TRBJ2-2; TRBD1 matches 7 bases. V lost 4 bases to trimming and J lost 2 bases; unmatched junction nucleotides: 11. The CDR3 is 17 amino acids. Germline V gives CDR1 SGHRS, CDR2 YFSETQ.

This clone was counted between two and nine times. V usage is TRBV29-1 and J usage is TRBJ1-2; no firm D call. Germline values: CDR1 SQVTM, CDR2 ANQGSEA. V shed 1 base and J shed 1 base, with 7 bases lying between them. The CDR3 has 13 residues. In DNA, the CDR3 is TGCAGCGTTGAAGGGGAGAGTAACTATGGCTACACCTTC. Protein product: CSVEGESNYGYTF.

In this sample, this clone turned up a few times. V gene TRBV7-2 combines with J gene TRBJ2-7; no definite D call. Trimming took 5 bases from V and 5 from J, leaving 13 bases between them. The germline V gene encodes CDR1 SGHTA and CDR2 FQGNSA. CDR3 length: 13 residues. The CDR3 region is CASSRPPNHEQYV. CDR3 nucleotides: TGTGCCAGCAGCCGGCCTCCGAACCACGAGCAGTACGTC.

The genes are TRBV4-1 and TRBJ1-6; no firm D call. This CDR3 contains 19 residues. V lost 4 bases to trimming and J lost 10 bases, with 29 bases between them. Germline assignment: CDR1 MGHRA and CDR2 YSYEKL. DNA of the CDR3: TGCGCCAGCAGCCCCCGGGTTGGCGGGAACTCACCTAGGATGTCACCCCTCCACTTT. Translation: CASSPRVGGNSPRMSPLHF.

This clone showed up just a few times. The rearrangement joins TRBV28 to TRBJ2-1, with D tentatively TRBD1 or TRBD2 (6 bases each). Germline V gene sequence: CDR1 MDHEN, CDR2 SYDVKM. V shed 3 bases and J shed 4 bases, with 16 bases lying between them. CDR3 size: 16 residues. CDR3 bases: TGTGCCAGCAGTTTTTCGGGAACAGGGAGGTACAATGAGCAGTTCTTC. Residues: CASSFSGTGRYNEQFF. Together with reference TRBV28 and TRBJ2-1, the CDR3 gives the full variable domain: DVKVTQSSRYLVKRTGEKVFLECVQDMDHENMFWYRQDPGLGLRLIYFSYDVKMKEKGDIPEGYSVSREKKERFSLILESASTNQTSMYLCASSFSGTGRYNEQFFGPGTRLTVL.

This clone came up a few times. The rearrangement uses TRBV4-3 and TRBJ2-7; maybe TRBD1 (6 bases). This CDR3 has 15 residues. Deletions cut 1 base from V and 3 bases from J, with 13 bases between. Germline-derived CDR1 and CDR2 are LGHNA and YSLEER. CDR3 nucleotide sequence: TGCGCCAGCAGCCAAGTGACAGGAGTAGGCTACGAGCAGTACTTC. It codes for CASSQVTGVGYEQYF.

This clone came up a few times. Other DNA sequences in the same sample also yield this CDR3. The V call is TRBV9, the J call TRBJ1-3; D not certain. V shed 2 bases and J shed 0 bases, with 9 bases lying between them. CDR3 length: 15 amino acids. The germline gives CDR1 SGDLS, CDR2 YYNGEE. CDR3 sequence reads: CASSVEGSSGNTIYF. For the CDR3, the DNA is TGTGCCAGCAGCGTGGAGGGCTCCTCTGGAAACACCATATATTTT.

Only a few counts were recorded for this clone. The CDR3 region is CSTWTGDYGYTF. The DNA of the CDR3 is TGCAGCACATGGACAGGGGACTATGGCTACACCTTC. The genes are TRBV29-1 and TRBJ1-2; TRBD1 aligns across 9 bases. The CDR3 totals 12 residues. Germline V CDR1 and CDR2: SQVTM, ANQGSEA. V was clipped by 8 bases and J by 3 bases; unmatched bases: 4.

This clone was recorded a few times. J is TRBJ1-2 and V is TRBV7-9; D is uncertain. The CDR3 extends over 14 amino acids. Germline CDR1 reads SEHNR; CDR2 reads FQNEAQ (reference sequence). The V end lost 2 bases, the J end lost 7 bases, and 14 bases lay between the germline ends. CDR3 sequence: CASSLTFGRGGYTF. DNA of the CDR3: TGTGCCAGCAGCTTAACTTTCGGCCGTGGTGGCTACACCTTC. Full variable domain (missing parts from reference TRBV7-9 and TRBJ1-2): DTGVSQNPRHKITKRGQNVTFRCDPISEHNRLYWYRQTLGQGPEFLTYFQNEAQLEKSRLLSDRFSAERPKGSFSTLEIQRTEQGDSAMYLCASSLTFGRGGYTFGSGTRLTVV.

This CDR3 is CASSHRKRERINNEQFF. The CDR3 nucleotides are TGCGCCAGCAGCCATCGCAAGCGGGAGCGGATAAACAATGAGCAGTTCTTC. This chain joins TRBV4-3 and TRBJ2-1; 8 nucleotides align to TRBD2. From germline, CDR1 is LGHNA and CDR2 YSLEER. The CDR3 sequence is 17 residues long. Trimming removed 3 bases from V and 5 bases from J; junction bases left unmatched: 12.

This rearrangement joins TRBV7-2 to TRBJ1-6; D is unclear. With 6 bases removed from V and 3 bases from J, the gap between germline ends came to 3 bases. The germline V gene has CDR1 SGHTA and CDR2 FQGNSA. This CDR3 region has 12 residues. As DNA, the CDR3 is TGTGCCAGCAGTCTCTATAATTCACCCCTCCACTTT. Encoded protein: CASSLYNSPLHF.

The chain links TRBV6-6 to TRBJ2-1, with D unresolved. V was shortened by 7 bases and J by 8 bases, with 18 bases between the two germline ends. The germline V gene encodes CDR1 MNHNY and CDR2 SVGAGI (reference sequence). The CDR3 is 14 residues long. The CDR3 nucleotides read TGTGCCAGCATTCGAGACGACCTTAGGTATGAGCAGTTCTTC. Protein sequence: CASIRDDLRYEQFF.